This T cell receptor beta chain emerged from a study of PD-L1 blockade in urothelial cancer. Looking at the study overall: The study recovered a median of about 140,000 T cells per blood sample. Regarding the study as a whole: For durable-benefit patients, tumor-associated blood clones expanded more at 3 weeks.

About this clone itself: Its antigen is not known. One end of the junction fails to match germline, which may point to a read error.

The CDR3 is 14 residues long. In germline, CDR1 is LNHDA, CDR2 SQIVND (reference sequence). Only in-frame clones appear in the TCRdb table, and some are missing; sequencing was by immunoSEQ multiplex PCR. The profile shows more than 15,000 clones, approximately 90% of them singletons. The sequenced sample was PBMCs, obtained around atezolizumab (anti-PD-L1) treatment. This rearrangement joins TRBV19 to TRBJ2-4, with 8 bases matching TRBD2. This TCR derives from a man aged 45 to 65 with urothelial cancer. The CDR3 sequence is CATLAGGARNIQYF. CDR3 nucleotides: TGTGCCACCTTGGCCGGGGGGGCCAGAAACATTCAGTACTTC.